The T cell receptor beta chain described here comes from a study of blood T cell repertoires in COVID-19. Study-level information: Both acute and convalescent COVID-19 samples were obtained from the United States, Italy and Spain. Nucleic acid was either cDNA or gDNA, and it came from T cells, B-cell-depleted T cells, or PBMCs.

Germline values: CDR1 GTSNPN, CDR2 SVGIG (reference sequence). Trimming pared 4 bases from V and 0 bases from J, leaving 13 bases between. The CDR3 contains 14 residues. Per the original methods: How many nucleated cells were present was estimated from reference gene primer amplification. Only in-frame clones appear in the TCRdb table, and some are missing; sequencing was by immunoSEQ multiplex PCR. V and J calls and clone size are those listed in that table; D and trimming were worked out from the DNA. Of 250,000 to 350,000 clones listed, roughly 90% are singletons. The TCR originated in a woman aged 45-65 years who had recovered from COVID-19. The J gene is TRBJ2-7, the V gene TRBV30; D is possibly TRBD2 (5 bases). Sequenced material: peripheral blood. Here the CDR3 DNA reads TGTGCCTGGATTCCCAGAGGGAGCTCCTACGAGCAGTACTTC. The encoded protein is CAWIPRGSSYEQYF.